These 9 T cell receptor beta chains share one sample of origin, sequenced in a study of beta chain features in type 1 diabetes. Study-level findings and limits: For Type 1 diabetes patients, all four CD4+ subsets carried TCRB CDR3s that were moderately but significantly shorter.

The entirety of the isolated RNA underwent reverse transcription, so expressed TCRB transcripts were sequenced. Sequencing was performed with immunoSEQ multiplex PCR; in TCRdb, only in-frame clones are kept and a portion is missing. The repertoire holds 500,000 to 850,000 clones, with 11% to 15% as singletons. Their target antigens are unknown. Sample: naive CD4+ T cells from blood. These receptors were taken from a young man with type 1 diabetes.

The J gene is TRBJ2-3, the V gene TRBV20-1; D is unclear. V was shortened by 8 bases and J by 8 bases, with 8 bases between the two germline ends. This CDR3 spans 9 amino acids. The germline gives CDR1 DFQATT, CDR2 SNEGSKA (reference sequence). CDR3 nucleotides: TGCAGTTTCGGCCTTACGCAGTATTTT. Amino acids: CSFGLTQYF.

V gene TRBV7-2 combines with J gene TRBJ2-2, with a possible D match to TRBD2 (5 bases). Germline CDR1 is SGHTA and CDR2 is FQGNSA. V shed 6 bases and J shed 2 bases, with 25 bases lying between them. CDR3 length equals 19 residues. CDR3 protein: CASSSPRTRHLPNTGELFF. DNA of the CDR3: TGTGCCAGCAGTTCCCCAAGGACTCGCCACCTTCCTAACACCGGGGAGCTGTTTTTT.

This clone was counted between two and nine times. The chain has TRBV30 and TRBJ1-1, with no clear D. Trimming took 2 bases from V and 5 from J, leaving 12 bases between them. CDR3 length: 13 amino acids. CDR1 and CDR2 (germline): GTSNPN, SVGIG (reference sequence). The CDR3 loop reads CAWSRGWSTEAFF. The CDR3 bases are TGTGCCTGGAGTCGTGGGTGGAGTACTGAAGCTTTCTTT.

The genes are TRBV7-9 and TRBJ2-5, with 7 bases identical to TRBD1. This CDR3 spans 15 amino acids. V lost 5 bases to trimming and J lost 5 bases; unmatched junction nucleotides: 11. Germline values: CDR1 SEHNR, CDR2 FQNEAQ (reference sequence). In DNA form, the CDR3 reads TGTGCCAGCAGCCCCCGACAGGGCTCCTTTGAGACCCAGTACTTC. Translation gives CASSPRQGSFETQYF.

V gene TRBV30 combines with J gene TRBJ1-2; no reliable D call. The CDR3 runs to 15 residues. The V gene's germline CDR1 is GTSNPN and CDR2 SVGIG (reference sequence). V was pared by 3 bases and J by 0 bases, with 14 bases between. Here the CDR3 DNA reads TGTGCCTGGAGAATGCGGGCAAGCACTAACTATGGCTACACCTTC. This translates into CAWRMRASTNYGYTF.

The rearrangement joins TRBV7-9 to TRBJ1-3, with D uncertain. Germline values: CDR1 SEHNR, CDR2 FQNEAQ (reference sequence). The CDR3 sequence is 16 residues long. Trimming removed 3 bases from V and 0 bases from J, with 12 bases in between. This CDR3 reads CASSFDAIYSGNTIYF. CDR3 coding DNA: TGTGCCAGCAGCTTCGATGCTATATACTCTGGAAACACCATATATTTT. The full variable domain, rest sourced from reference TRBV7-9 and TRBJ1-3, is DTGVSQNPRHKITKRGQNVTFRCDPISEHNRLYWYRQTLGQGPEFLTYFQNEAQLEKSRLLSDRFSAERPKGSFSTLEIQRTEQGDSAMYLCASSFDAIYSGNTIYFGEGSWLTVV.

The table lists this clone with a few counts. The chain has TRBV7-2 and TRBJ2-3; the D gene could be TRBD1 or TRBD2 (7 bases each). CDR3 length: 17 amino acids. Trimming took off 5 bases at V and 3 bases at J, with 21 bases between the two ends. Germline-derived CDR1 and CDR2 are SGHTA and FQGNSA. Here the CDR3 DNA reads TGTGCCAGCAGCCCTCAGGGGGGGCGGGGAGGTACAGATACGCAGTATTTT. Residues: CASSPQGGRGGTDTQYF.

The chain links TRBV7-8 to TRBJ1-2; D is unresolved. CDR1 is SGHVS, CDR2 FQNEAQ, per germline. Trimming removed 3 bases at V and 3 bases at J, with 17 bases between. The CDR3 runs to 16 residues. The CDR3 coding sequence is TGTGCCAGCAGCTTTCAGTTGGGCCGAGTTTACTATGGCTACACCTTC. This sequence encodes CASSFQLGRVYYGYTF.

This clone was picked up a small number of times. The chain carries TRBV28 and TRBJ2-3, with 7 positions matching TRBD1. V dropped 6 bases and J dropped 11; count of bases not matched to a gene: 8. The CDR3 length is 12 residues. Germline V gene sequence: CDR1 MDHEN, CDR2 SYDVKM. The CDR3 nucleotides are TGTGCCAGCAGCCGACAGGGCGGAGGGCAGTATTTT. This sequence encodes CASSRQGGGQYF. Variable domain in full (rest from reference TRBV28 and TRBJ2-3): DVKVTQSSRYLVKRTGEKVFLECVQDMDHENMFWYRQDPGLGLRLIYFSYDVKMKEKGDIPEGYSVSREKKERFSLILESASTNQTSMYLCASSRQGGGQYFGPGTRLTVL.